This TCR beta chain was recorded in a study of glioma-infiltrating T cells after dendritic cell vaccination. On the study more broadly: Patients had newly diagnosed or recurrent glioblastoma and received dendritic cell vaccines. Autologous tumor lysate-pulsed dendritic cell vaccination was given between the early 2000s and the early 2010s.

Up to 2 ug genomic DNA was used for TCRB CDR3 amplification. Assay used: immunoSEQ multiplex PCR; TCRdb lists only in-frame clones, some missing. The sample lists some 90,000 clones; around four fifths were seen once. In regard to this clone: Its antigen is still unknown.

CDR3 length: 17 amino acids. J lost 5 bases, V lost 1 base, and 11 bases had no gene match. Germline V gene sequence: CDR1 SEHNR, CDR2 FQNEAQ (reference sequence). As to time point: after dendritic cell vaccination, including at tumor progression/relapse. Study outcomes and limitations: Complete blood and tumor specimen sets were limited to few patients.

The sample here was blood, taken after dendritic cell vaccination. This chain connects TRBV7-9 to TRBJ1-2; 9 positions agree with TRBD1. This clonotype was sampled from a human donor with glioblastoma. In DNA form, the CDR3 reads TGTGCCAGCAGCTTAGGAGCGGCGGGACAGGGTAGATATGGCTACACCTTC. Encoded protein: CASSLGAAGQGRYGYTF.